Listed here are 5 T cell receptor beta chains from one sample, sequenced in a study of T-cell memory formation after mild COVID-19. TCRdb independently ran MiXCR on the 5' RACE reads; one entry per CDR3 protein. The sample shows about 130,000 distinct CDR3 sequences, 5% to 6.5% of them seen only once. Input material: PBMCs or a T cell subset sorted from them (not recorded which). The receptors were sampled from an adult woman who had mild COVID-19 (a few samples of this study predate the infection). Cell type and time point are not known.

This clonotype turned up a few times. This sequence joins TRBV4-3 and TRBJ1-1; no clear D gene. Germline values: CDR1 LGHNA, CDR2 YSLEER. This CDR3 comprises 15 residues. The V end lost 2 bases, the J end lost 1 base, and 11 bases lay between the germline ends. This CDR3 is CASSQQVGPNTEAFF. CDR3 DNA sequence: TGCGCCAGCAGCCAACAGGTCGGTCCGAACACTGAAGCTTTCTTT.

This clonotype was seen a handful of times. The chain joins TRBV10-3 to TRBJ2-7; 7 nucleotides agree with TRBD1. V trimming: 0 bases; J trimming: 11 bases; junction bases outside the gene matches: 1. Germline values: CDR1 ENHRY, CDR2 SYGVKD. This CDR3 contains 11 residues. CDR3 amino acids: CAISESGTEYF. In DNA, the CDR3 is TGTGCCATCAGTGAGTCCGGGACAGAGTACTTC.

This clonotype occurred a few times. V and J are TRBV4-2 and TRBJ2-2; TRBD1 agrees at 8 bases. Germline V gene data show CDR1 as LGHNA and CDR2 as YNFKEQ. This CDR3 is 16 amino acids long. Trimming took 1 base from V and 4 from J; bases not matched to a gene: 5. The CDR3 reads CASSQAGTGGTGELFF. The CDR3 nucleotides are TGTGCCAGCAGCCAAGCCGGGACAGGAGGCACCGGGGAGCTGTTTTTT.

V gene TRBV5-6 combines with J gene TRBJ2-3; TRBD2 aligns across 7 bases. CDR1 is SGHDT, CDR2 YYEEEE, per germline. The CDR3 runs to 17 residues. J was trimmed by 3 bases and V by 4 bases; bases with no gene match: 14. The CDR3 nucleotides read TGTGCCAGCAGCCCCCCCGGGCGGCGGGAGAGGACAGATACGCAGTATTTT. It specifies CASSPPGRRERTDTQYF.

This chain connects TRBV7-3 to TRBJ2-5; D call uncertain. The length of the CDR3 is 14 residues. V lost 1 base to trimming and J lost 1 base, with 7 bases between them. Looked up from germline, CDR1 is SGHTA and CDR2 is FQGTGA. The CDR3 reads CASSLSPVQETQYF. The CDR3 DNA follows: TGTGCCAGCAGCTTAAGTCCGGTCCAAGAGACCCAGTACTTC.